These T cell receptor beta chains were read from a single sample in a study of control samples from healthy donors and cancer patients. Some clones are missing from TCRdb's copy, which holds only in-frame ones; the method was immunoSEQ multiplex PCR. Among under 70,000 clones listed, approximately 90% were seen once. Input material: PBMCs. The receptors shown here come from a man aged 55 to 69 with head and neck cancer. CDR3s leave out the opening cysteine and the closing phenylalanine or tryptophan. The order of the fields is V gene, J gene, CDR3 protein.

V gene: TRBV29-1; J gene: TRBJ2-7; CDR3 protein: SGRTGTSYEQY
V gene: TRBV7-2; J gene: TRBJ2-2; CDR3 protein: ASSPQRDLTGELF
V gene: TRBV7-8; J gene: TRBJ2-1; CDR3 protein: ASSGLRGIQDEQF
V gene: TRBV6-5; J gene: TRBJ1-2; CDR3 protein: ASRETHYGYT
V gene: TRBV6-2/TRBV6-3; J gene: TRBJ2-6; CDR3 protein: ASSETTSGANVLT
V gene: TRBV5-1; J gene: TRBJ1-1; CDR3 protein: ASSLQGNTEAF
V gene: TRBV5-8; J gene: TRBJ2-1; CDR3 protein: ASSWTGTSGGEQF
V gene: TRBV5-8; J gene: TRBJ2-1; CDR3 protein: ASNSRLGQGYNEQF
V gene: TRBV7-9; J gene: TRBJ2-1; CDR3 protein: ASSLPGTGLPEQF
V gene: TRBV5-1; J gene: TRBJ2-1; CDR3 protein: ASSWGTGGDEQF
V gene: TRBV27; J gene: TRBJ2-1; CDR3 protein: ASRTSRLASDEQF
V gene: TRBV6-5; J gene: TRBJ1-2; CDR3 protein: ASSVSGQGRGYT
V gene: TRBV11-3; J gene: TRBJ2-3; CDR3 protein: ASSLRGSTDTQY
V gene: TRBV2; J gene: TRBJ1-2; CDR3 protein: ASRDRDTPNYGYT
V gene: TRBV6-2/TRBV6-3; J gene: TRBJ2-7; CDR3 protein: ASSLSPLHPGHWISSSYEQY